This passage covers 23 T cell receptor beta chains from one sample sequenced in a study of T-cell reconstitution after alpha-beta-depleted transplantation in children. During its preparation, the TCRbeta library received unique molecular identifiers. TCRdb reprocessed the PCR reads with MiXCR, giving one entry per CDR3 protein. The table includes about 540,000 distinct CDR3 sequences, around 19% detected once. The starting material was PBMCs from the stem cell graft donor, obtained from the stem cell graft. The receptors shown here come from a human donor who donated a stem cell graft to a child with acute lymphoblastic leukemia.

The rearrangement uses TRBV29-1 and TRBJ2-2, with D perhaps being TRBD1 or TRBD2 (5 bases each). The CDR3 contains 14 residues. Germline CDR1 reads SQVTM; CDR2 reads ANQGSEA. The V and J ends lost 4 bases and 0 bases respectively, with 9 bases between them. The CDR3 DNA reads as TGCAGCGTTGGGCAGGGAGCGAACACCGGGGAGCTGTTTTTT. It codes for CSVGQGANTGELFF.

This clonotype was counted between two and nine times. The chain has TRBV10-1 and TRBJ2-7; 9 bases match TRBD1. V shed 8 bases and J 6 bases; nucleotides not matched to a gene: 14. CDR1 is WNHNN and CDR2 is SYGVQD in the germline V gene (reference sequence). This CDR3 comprises 15 residues. The CDR3 loop is CASAPGGTGTGEQYF. Here the CDR3 DNA reads TGCGCCAGCGCCCCCGGTGGGACAGGGACCGGCGAGCAGTACTTC.

V is TRBV12-3 or TRBV12-4 and J is TRBJ2-7; 8 positions agree with TRBD2. V dropped 6 bases and J dropped 9; count of bases not matched to a gene: 7. This CDR3 contains 12 residues. The CDR3 spells CASRGTSLVQYF. The CDR3 DNA is TGTGCCAGCAGGGGGACTAGTTTGGTGCAGTACTTC.

This clonotype has only a few counts. The chain carries TRBV6-1 and TRBJ1-2; perhaps TRBD1 as D (5 bases). Trimming cost V 1 base and J 4 bases, with 13 bases left between them. Germline CDR1 reads MNHNS; CDR2 reads SASEGT. CDR3 size: 15 residues. As DNA, the CDR3 is TGTGCCAGCAGTGAAGGTGGTGGGGCAAGCTATGGCTACACCTTC. Its protein is CASSEGGGASYGYTF.

This clonotype was picked up a small number of times. The chain joins TRBV15 to TRBJ2-3; D call uncertain. Germline CDR1 LNHNV, CDR2 YYDKDF (reference sequence). There are 13 residues in the CDR3. The V end lost 5 bases, the J end lost 6 bases, and 12 bases lay between the germline ends. The CDR3 nucleotides read TGTGCCACCAGCGGGATTCGGGCTGATACGCAGTATTTT. Its protein is CATSGIRADTQYF.

The chain uses TRBV2 and TRBJ1-5; D unclear. Trimming took 5 bases from V and 0 from J, leaving 17 bases between them. Germline CDR1 SNHLY, CDR2 FYNNEI. This CDR3 is built from 17 residues. CDR3 nucleotide sequence: TGTGCCAGCAGTTTCCGGCCGACGGGGTATAGCAATCAGCCCCAGCATTTT. Amino acids: CASSFRPTGYSNQPQHF.

The chain recombines TRBV18 with TRBJ1-1; weak D call: TRBD1 (5 bases). With 0 bases removed from V and 1 base from J, the gap between germline ends came to 9 bases. The CDR3 is 15 residues long. CDR1 and CDR2 (germline): KGHSH, LQKENI. The CDR3 DNA sequence: TGTGCCAGCTCACCACCGCAGGGAGCGAACACTGAAGCTTTCTTT. Translated: CASSPPQGANTEAFF.

The rearrangement links TRBV6-5 to TRBJ2-1; 8 positions match TRBD2. Germline V gene sequence: CDR1 MNHEY, CDR2 SVGAGI. This CDR3 has 15 residues. Unmatched junction bases numbered 5, after V lost 4 bases and J lost 3 bases. Here the CDR3 reads CASSSIAGYYNEQFF. DNA for the CDR3: TGTGCCAGCAGTTCCATAGCGGGGTACTACAATGAGCAGTTCTTC.

This clonotype was detected a few times. V and J are TRBV5-5 and TRBJ1-2, with D hard to call. Trimming left V 4 bases short and J 5 bases short, with 21 bases between. CDR3 length: 16 amino acids. Germline V CDR1 and CDR2: SGHKS, YYEKEE (reference sequence). CDR3 DNA: TGTGCCAGCAGCCCCTTGGGTGGAGGAAAAGCTTATGGCTACACCTTC. The encoded protein is CASSPLGGGKAYGYTF. Based on the CDR3 plus reference TRBV5-5 and TRBJ1-2, the full variable domain is DAGVTQSPTHLIKTRGQQVTLRCSPISGHKSVSWYQQVLGQGPQFIFQYYEKEERGRGNFPDRFSARQFPNYSSELNVNALLLGDSALYLCASSPLGGGKAYGYTFGSGTRLTVV.

The chain has TRBV5-1 and TRBJ1-1; TRBD1 aligns across 8 bases. Germline V lookup: CDR1 SGHRS, CDR2 YFSETQ. The CDR3 runs 15 residues. J gave up 1 base and V 2 bases, and 4 bases lay outside the gene matches. CDR3 bases: TGCGCCAGCAGCTTTGGGGGGACAGGGAACACTGAAGCTTTCTTT. It yields the protein CASSFGGTGNTEAFF. The entire variable domain, with the rest obtained from reference TRBV5-1 and TRBJ1-1, is as follows: KAGVTQTPRYLIKTRGQQVTLSCSPISGHRSVSWYQQTPGQGLQFLFEYFSETQRNKGNFPGRFSGRQFSNSRSEMNVSTLELGDSALYLCASSFGGTGNTEAFFGQGTRLTVV.

This clonotype was counted only a few times. The chain couples TRBV2 to TRBJ2-1; the D gene is possibly TRBD2 (6 bases). In germline, CDR1 is SNHLY, CDR2 FYNNEI. V was trimmed by 0 bases and J by 0 bases, leaving 9 bases between them. The CDR3 runs 16 residues. CDR3 sequence reads: CASSEAGGISYNEQFF. CDR3 DNA: TGTGCCAGCAGTGAAGCGGGCGGGATCTCCTACAATGAGCAGTTCTTC. The variable domain in full, with the rest retrieved from reference TRBV2 and TRBJ2-1, is EPEVTQTPSHQVTQMGQEVILRCVPISNHLYFYWYRQILGQKVEFLVSFYNNEISEKSEIFDDQFSVERPDGSNFTLKIRSTKLEDSAMYFCASSEAGGISYNEQFFGPGTRLTVL.

V usage is TRBV12-3 or TRBV12-4 and J usage is TRBJ1-1; TRBD1 matches 9 bases. Trimming took 2 bases from V and 7 from J; bases not matched to a gene: 8. This CDR3 comprises 15 residues. CDR3 in amino acids: CASSLTTGGRSEAFF. The DNA of the CDR3 is TGTGCCAGCAGTTTAACGACAGGGGGTAGAAGTGAAGCTTTCTTT.

This chain joins TRBV9 and TRBJ2-7; no clear D gene. V lost 4 bases and J lost 3, with 14 bases in between. The germline gives CDR1 SGDLS, CDR2 YYNGEE. CDR3 length: 14 residues. The CDR3 DNA reads as TGTGCCAGCAGCCCGGCGAATCCTATCTACGAGCAGTACTTC. Protein: CASSPANPIYEQYF.

This clonotype showed up just a few times. This CDR3 reads CSVQGGGELFF. The CDR3 nucleotides are TGCAGCGTTCAGGGCGGCGGGGAGCTGTTTTTT. The V call is TRBV29-1, the J call TRBJ2-2, with D possibly being TRBD1 (5 bases). The length of the CDR3 is 11 residues. CDR1 and CDR2 from the germline V gene are SQVTM and ANQGSEA. Deletions cut 5 bases from V and 7 bases from J, with 8 bases between.

This clonotype was seen only a few times. V usage is TRBV4-1 and J usage is TRBJ1-1, with D tentatively TRBD1 (6 bases). The V gene's germline CDR1 is MGHRA and CDR2 YSYEKL. V shed 4 bases and J shed 6 bases, with 15 bases lying between them. This CDR3 has 14 residues. The CDR3 DNA sequence: TGCGCCAGCAGCCGCGGCACAGGGACGGCTGAAGCTTTCTTT. It yields the protein CASSRGTGTAEAFF.

This chain connects TRBV20-1 to TRBJ2-1, with D perhaps matching TRBD2 (6 bases). The germline V gene has CDR1 DFQATT and CDR2 SNEGSKA (reference sequence). The CDR3 length is 16 residues. Deletions cut 3 bases from V and 3 bases from J, with 18 bases between. CDR3 nucleotide sequence: TGCAGTGCTAGTTTTCGAGCGGGCCTCCACTACAATGAGCAGTTCTTC. Encoded protein: CSASFRAGLHYNEQFF.

This clonotype turned up a few times. The chain couples TRBV15 to TRBJ1-3; no clear D. V lost 1 base to trimming and J lost 1 base, with 5 bases between them. The CDR3 is 14 residues long. Germline CDR1 is LNHNV and CDR2 is YYDKDF (reference sequence). The CDR3 here is CATSRGHSGNTIYF. The CDR3 region has the DNA TGTGCCACCAGCAGAGGACATTCTGGAAACACCATATATTTT.

This clonotype was counted a few times. The rearrangement links TRBV12-3 or TRBV12-4 to TRBJ2-3; 8 bases match TRBD1. This CDR3 is built from 14 residues. The V segment lost 3 bases and the J segment 4 bases; nucleotides outside the gene matches: 3. CDR3 coding DNA: TGTGCCAGCAGTTTTCGACAGGGGTCAGATACGCAGTATTTT. Its translation is CASSFRQGSDTQYF.

The V gene is TRBV11-1, the J gene TRBJ1-1, with a weak D call TRBD1 (6 bases). The CDR3 loop spans 18 amino acids. Germline V CDR1 and CDR2: SGHAT, FQDESV (reference sequence). Trimming stripped 1 base from V and 1 base from J, with 19 bases between. CDR3 nucleotides: TGTGCCAGCAGCTTAGGGGCAGAACAGGGATCGTGGAACACTGAAGCTTTCTTT. Protein sequence: CASSLGAEQGSWNTEAFF.

This clonotype was detected a few times. The J gene is TRBJ2-1, the V gene TRBV2, with 13 bases that match TRBD2. The CDR3 contains 17 residues. Trimming took 5 bases from V and 7 from J; bases not matched to a gene: 11. CDR1 and CDR2 from the germline V gene are SNHLY and FYNNEI. CDR3 region: CASSSTSGRFKTNEQFF. In nucleotides, the CDR3 is TGTGCCAGCAGTTCGACTAGCGGGAGGTTTAAAACGAATGAGCAGTTCTTC.

The chain couples TRBV12-3 or TRBV12-4 to TRBJ1-1; D not certain. The CDR3 consists of 16 residues. V lost 5 bases and J 4 bases, leaving 20 bases between the germline ends. The CDR3 reads CASSPVYPVAGTEAFF. CDR3 bases: TGTGCCAGCAGTCCCGTTTATCCAGTGGCCGGCACTGAAGCTTTCTTT.

This clonotype turned up a few times. This chain links TRBV6-1 with TRBJ1-2, with D unclear. Germline V gene lookup returns CDR1 MNHNS and CDR2 SASEGT. Trimming cost V 4 bases and J 5 bases, with 11 bases left between them. The CDR3 runs 13 residues. CDR3: CASSGLEWYGYTF. The CDR3 bases are TGTGCCAGCAGTGGTCTGGAATGGTATGGCTACACCTTC.

This clonotype was observed at least ten times. The genes are TRBV9 and TRBJ2-5; TRBD2 aligns across 11 bases. This CDR3 has 17 amino acids. Germline values: CDR1 SGDLS, CDR2 YYNGEE. Trimming at V came to 0 bases and at J to 4 bases, leaving 8 bases not matched to a gene. The CDR3 protein is CASSVVPLAGGGETQYF. In DNA, the CDR3 is TGTGCCAGCAGCGTAGTTCCTTTAGCGGGAGGGGGAGAGACCCAGTACTTC.